The 4 T cell receptor beta chains below were found in one sample sequenced in a study of T cell responses to AZD1222 COVID-19 vaccine. Sequencing was performed with immunoSEQ multiplex PCR; in TCRdb, only in-frame clones are kept and a portion is missing. The sample consists of over 150,000 clones, more than 75% of them appearing once. The source was peripheral blood, collected on day 0 of AZD1222 vaccination. The receptor set was obtained from an adult in good health.

This clone was picked up a small number of times. This chain uses TRBV12-3 or TRBV12-4 with TRBJ1-5; D remains unclear. The CDR3 totals 12 residues. Trimming took 5 bases from V and 2 from J, leaving 4 bases between them. The CDR3 region is CASSPGNQPQHF. The CDR3 DNA reads as TGTGCCAGCAGTCCCGGCAATCAGCCCCAGCATTTT.

The J gene is TRBJ1-1, the V gene TRBV6-2 or TRBV6-3, with D tentatively TRBD1 (6 bases). The V gene's germline CDR1 is MNHEY and CDR2 SVGEGT. There are 15 residues in the CDR3. V was pared by 5 bases and J by 6 bases, with 19 bases between. The CDR3 spells CASSQPGGVSAEAFF. CDR3 nucleotide sequence: TGTGCCAGCAGTCAGCCGGGGGGCGTTAGTGCTGAAGCTTTCTTT.

The rearrangement joins TRBV3-1 (or the pseudogene TRBV3-2) to TRBJ2-7, with D uncertain. In germline, CDR1 is LGHDT, CDR2 YNNKEL (reference sequence). V was pared by 0 bases and J by 3 bases, with 18 bases between. The length of the CDR3 is 17 residues. This CDR3 is CASSQDLEYPNVYEQYF. The CDR3 DNA sequence: TGTGCCAGCAGCCAAGATCTAGAGTATCCTAACGTCTACGAGCAGTACTTC.

Only a few counts were recorded for this clone. The genes are TRBV7-9 and TRBJ2-7; TRBD1 might be the D (5 bases). V lost 5 bases, J lost 6 bases, and 11 bases lay in between. From germline, CDR1 is SEHNR and CDR2 FQNEAQ (reference sequence). The CDR3 sequence is 12 residues long. The CDR3 DNA reads as TGTGCCAGCAGCCAAGGGGCACGCGAGCAGTACTTC. It codes for CASSQGAREQYF.